The 32 T cell receptor beta chains given below trace back to one sample, sequenced in a study of OX40 agonist ivuxolimab in advanced cancers. Sequenced by immunoSEQ multiplex PCR; TCRdb stores in-frame clones only, minus some. Of about 69,000 clones in the sample, around 89% were seen once. The starting material was CD4+ or CD8+ T cells sorted from blood, obtained in a trial of the OX40 agonist ivuxolimab. The source of these receptors is an adult with an advanced solid tumor such as melanoma, head and neck, liver or kidney cancer.

This chain connects TRBV2 to TRBJ1-3; weak D call: TRBD1 (5 bases). Trimming removed 6 bases at V and 10 bases at J, with 16 bases between. CDR1 and CDR2 from the germline V gene are SNHLY and FYNNEI. CDR3 length: 13 amino acids. CDR3: CASRGEGGPTIYF. CDR3 sequence (DNA): TGTGCCAGCAGGGGGGAGGGCGGCCCAACCATATATTTT.

This rearrangement joins TRBV5-6 to TRBJ2-7, with 9 bases aligning to TRBD1. This CDR3 has 13 residues. Unmatched junction bases numbered 5, after V lost 8 bases and J lost 2 bases. The germline CDR1 and CDR2 sequences are SGHDT and YYEEEE. In nucleotides, the CDR3 is TGTGCCAGACCCGGGACAGGGACCTACGAGCAGTACTTC. Translating gives CARPGTGTYEQYF.

This clone was seen only once. This rearrangement joins TRBV4-3 to TRBJ1-1, with a tentative D call TRBD1 (5 bases). Trimming removed 6 bases from V and 2 bases from J, with 10 bases in between. Germline values: CDR1 LGHNA, CDR2 YSLEER. This CDR3 comprises 13 residues. The DNA for the CDR3 is TGCGCCAGCAGTTCCAGGGAAAACACTGAAGCTTTCTTT. This encodes CASSSRENTEAFF.

The V and J genes are TRBV4-3 and TRBJ1-4; TRBD1 matches 8 bases. Germline lookup yields CDR1 LGHNA and CDR2 YSLEER. V trimming: 0 bases; J trimming: 2 bases; junction bases outside the gene matches: 8. The CDR3 is 18 residues long. Here the CDR3 DNA reads TGCGCCAGCAGCCAAGACAGGACAGGGCGGGAGACTAATGAAAAACTGTTTTTT. Protein sequence: CASSQDRTGRETNEKLFF.

This chain links TRBV28 with TRBJ1-4, with TRBD1 identical over 7 bases. The CDR3 is 14 residues long. V trimming: 4 bases; J trimming: 5 bases; junction bases outside the gene matches: 4. Germline V gene lookup returns CDR1 MDHEN and CDR2 SYDVKM. CDR3 coding DNA: TGTGCCAGCAGTTACAGGGGTTTAAATGAAAAACTGTTTTTT. Translating gives CASSYRGLNEKLFF.

The rearrangement uses TRBV5-4 and TRBJ2-1; 9 positions agree with TRBD2. Germline CDR1 is SGHNT and CDR2 is YYREEE (reference sequence). The CDR3 length is 15 residues. V shed 2 bases and J 5 bases; nucleotides not matched to a gene: 5. In nucleotides, the CDR3 is TGTGCCAGCAGCTTCGGCGGGAGGGCCGACAATGAGCAGTTCTTC. This encodes CASSFGGRADNEQFF.

The rearrangement uses TRBV10-1 and TRBJ2-7; D might be TRBD2 (5 bases). The germline gives CDR1 WNHNN, CDR2 SYGVQD (reference sequence). V was clipped by 1 base and J by 5 bases, with 18 bases between them. This CDR3 is built from 16 residues. The CDR3 DNA is TGCGCCAGCAGTGAGTGGGCAAGAGGAGGTAGGCACGAGCAGTACTTC. It is translated as CASSEWARGGRHEQYF.

This sequence joins TRBV7-8 and TRBJ2-2; TRBD2 matches 14 bases. With 2 bases clipped from V and 3 bases from J, the junction kept 8 bases outside the gene matches. CDR1 SGHVS and CDR2 FQNEAQ come from the germline V gene. The CDR3 runs to 19 residues. In DNA, the CDR3 is TGTGCCAGCAGCTTAAGGGAGACTAGCGGGAGGGCCGACACCGGGGAGCTGTTTTTT. The encoded protein is CASSLRETSGRADTGELFF.

The chain joins TRBV6-5 to TRBJ2-7; TRBD2 agrees at 9 bases. Trimming took 4 bases from V and 2 from J; bases not matched to a gene: 6. CDR1 is MNHEY, CDR2 SVGAGI, per germline. The CDR3 is 15 amino acids. The CDR3 sequence is CASSSLAGLTYEQYF. CDR3 DNA sequence: TGTGCCAGCAGTTCTCTAGCGGGATTAACCTACGAGCAGTACTTC.

The chain carries TRBV27 and TRBJ2-1; 11 bases fit TRBD2. This CDR3 region has 14 residues. V was clipped by 6 bases and J by 10 bases; unmatched bases: 8. Germline V gives CDR1 MNHEY, CDR2 SMNVEV (reference sequence). The CDR3 DNA reads as TGTGCCAGCAGGTATCTAGCGGGAGGTCTAGAGCAGTTCTTC. Its translation is CASRYLAGGLEQFF.

The rearrangement uses TRBV5-1 and TRBJ2-2; a possible D gene is TRBD2 (6 bases). The V end lost 1 base, the J end lost 4 bases, and 8 bases lay between the germline ends. This CDR3 spans 14 amino acids. The V gene's germline CDR1 is SGHRS and CDR2 YFSETQ. The CDR3 here is CASSLLGGTGELFF. Written as DNA, the CDR3 is TGCGCCAGCAGCTTGTTGGGGGGCACCGGGGAGCTGTTTTTT.

The chain uses TRBV18 and TRBJ2-5, with D unclear. Trimming stripped 3 bases from V and 5 bases from J, with 7 bases between. CDR3 length: 12 residues. Germline values: CDR1 KGHSH, CDR2 LQKENI. The CDR3 DNA reads TGTGCCAGCTCACCCCCCGGGGAGACCCAGTACTTC. Translating gives CASSPPGETQYF.

This clone has only a few counts. V is TRBV28 and J is TRBJ1-3; D gene unclear. Trimming took 10 bases from V and 3 from J, leaving 16 bases between them. The CDR3 spans 14 residues. Germline assignment: CDR1 MDHEN and CDR2 SYDVKM. CDR3 bases: TGTGCCATCTCCGGGCCAATTCGTGGAAACACCATATATTTT. Protein product: CAISGPIRGNTIYF.

The rearrangement uses TRBV6-4 and TRBJ2-1, with D possibly being TRBD2 (5 bases). This CDR3 is 14 amino acids long. V lost 8 bases, J lost 7 bases, and 18 bases lay in between. Germline loops: CDR1 MRHNA, CDR2 SNTAGT. The CDR3, as DNA: TGTGCCAGCCGAAGTACTAGTGACCTGAATGAGCAGTTCTTC. Protein sequence: CASRSTSDLNEQFF.

This clone is a singleton in its sample. This chain links TRBV7-9 with TRBJ2-2; no firm D call. The V and J ends lost 4 bases and 2 bases respectively, with 11 bases between them. CDR1 is SEHNR, CDR2 FQNEAQ, per germline (reference sequence). The length of the CDR3 is 15 residues. Written as DNA, the CDR3 is TGTGCCAGCAGCTACCTGGCACTCAACACCGGGGAGCTGTTTTTT. As protein: CASSYLALNTGELFF.

The J gene is TRBJ2-7, the V gene TRBV5-1, with no clear D. V was clipped by 0 bases and J by 0 bases, with 7 bases between them. This CDR3 comprises 14 residues. Germline-derived CDR1 and CDR2 are SGHRS and YFSETQ. CDR3 sequence (DNA): TGCGCCAGCAGCTTGGTTGTCAACTCCTACGAGCAGTACTTC. Encoded protein: CASSLVVNSYEQYF.

The J gene is TRBJ2-7, the V gene TRBV5-1; possible D gene TRBD1, 6 bases. V lost 0 bases and J lost 2, with 12 bases in between. The CDR3 runs to 15 residues. Per the germline V gene, CDR1 is SGHRS and CDR2 is YFSETQ. The CDR3 DNA reads TGCGCCAGCAGCTTGGATCAGGGGCCTACCTACGAGCAGTACTTC. Its translation: CASSLDQGPTYEQYF. The full variable domain, its missing parts supplied by reference TRBV5-1 and TRBJ2-7, is KAGVTQTPRYLIKTRGQQVTLSCSPISGHRSVSWYQQTPGQGLQFLFEYFSETQRNKGNFPGRFSGRQFSNSRSEMNVSTLELGDSALYLCASSLDQGPTYEQYFGPGTRLTVT.

This chain connects TRBV6-1 to TRBJ2-1; D is unresolved. V lost 4 bases and J lost 6, with 10 bases in between. Germline V gene lookup returns CDR1 MNHNS and CDR2 SASEGT. CDR3 length: 13 amino acids. Here the CDR3 DNA reads TGTGCCAGCAGTGTGGCCGCCCGCAATGAGCAGTTCTTC. This codes for CASSVAARNEQFF.

The chain uses TRBV19 and TRBJ2-2; TRBD1 aligns across 7 bases. V lost 4 bases to trimming and J lost 4 bases; unmatched junction nucleotides: 3. CDR1 LNHDA and CDR2 SQIVND come from the germline V gene (reference sequence). The CDR3 sequence is 14 residues long. The CDR3 bases are TGTGCCAGTAGTAACAGGGGCCCCACCGGGGAGCTGTTTTTT. Protein sequence: CASSNRGPTGELFF.

The chain joins TRBV28 to TRBJ2-7; no firm D call. Germline V gene data show CDR1 as MDHEN and CDR2 as SYDVKM. The ends were cut back, 6 bases at V and 0 bases at J, with 3 bases in the middle. This CDR3 is 11 amino acids long. Here the CDR3 reads CASRSSYEQYF. The DNA of the CDR3 is TGTGCCAGCAGAAGCTCCTACGAGCAGTACTTC.

The chain recombines TRBV7-9 with TRBJ2-4; D is ambiguous. V was trimmed by 1 base and J by 2 bases, leaving 12 bases between them. CDR1 is SEHNR, CDR2 FQNEAQ, per germline (reference sequence). The CDR3 runs to 16 residues. CDR3 sequence: CASSLGSSETKNIQYF. The CDR3 DNA follows: TGTGCCAGCAGCTTAGGCTCCTCCGAAACCAAAAACATTCAGTACTTC.

The chain recombines TRBV4-1 with TRBJ1-1, with TRBD1 identical over 7 bases. Germline-derived CDR1 and CDR2 are MGHRA and YSYEKL. The CDR3 contains 14 residues. V dropped 6 bases and J dropped 4; count of bases not matched to a gene: 8. This CDR3 is CASSRDSTITEAFF. CDR3 bases: TGCGCCAGCAGTCGGGACAGCACCATCACTGAAGCTTTCTTT.

This clone was recorded a few times. The chain uses TRBV4-1 and TRBJ2-1; 9 bases match TRBD2. Germline V gene sequence: CDR1 MGHRA, CDR2 YSYEKL. The length of the CDR3 is 15 residues. V gave up 1 base and J gave up 6 bases; unmatched junction bases: 4. The CDR3 coding sequence is TGCGCCAGCAGCCAAGTGGGACTAGCTAGCAATGAGCAGTTCTTC. It encodes CASSQVGLASNEQFF.

This clone was seen only once. The J gene is TRBJ1-4, the V gene TRBV30, with 11 nucleotides matching TRBD1. The ends lost 0 bases at V and 7 bases at J; junction bases unmatched: 7. Germline loops: CDR1 GTSNPN, CDR2 SVGIG (reference sequence). The CDR3 extends over 16 amino acids. The CDR3, as DNA: TGTGCCTGGAGTGTGGGGACAGGGGGTTGGCGTGAAAAACTGTTTTTT. Translated: CAWSVGTGGWREKLFF.

In DNA, the CDR3 is TGTGCCAGTAGTATTGGGACTAGCCCAGATACGCAGTATTTT. Translating it yields CASSIGTSPDTQYF. The chain combines TRBV19 with TRBJ2-3; TRBD2 agrees at 9 bases. Germline values: CDR1 LNHDA, CDR2 SQIVND (reference sequence). This CDR3 is built from 14 residues. J was trimmed by 4 bases and V by 3 bases; bases with no gene match: 2.

This chain connects TRBV27 to TRBJ1-2, with 7 bases identical to TRBD1. Losses at the gene ends were 2 bases for V and 3 bases for J; bases not matched to a gene: 0. CDR3 length: 13 residues. In germline, CDR1 is MNHEY, CDR2 SMNVEV (reference sequence). The DNA of the CDR3 is TGTGCCAGCAGTTTAGACAGGGACTATGGCTACACCTTC. Protein: CASSLDRDYGYTF.

V is TRBV7-9 and J is TRBJ1-2, with TRBD1 matching 9 bases. J gave up 7 bases and V 5 bases, and 8 bases lay outside the gene matches. The CDR3 sequence is 14 residues long. Germline V gene sequence: CDR1 SEHNR, CDR2 FQNEAQ (reference sequence). The CDR3 protein is CASSPGQGEGGYTF. The CDR3 DNA reads as TGTGCCAGCAGCCCGGGACAGGGAGAGGGTGGCTACACCTTC.

The chain carries TRBV19 and TRBJ2-3; D gene ambiguous. The CDR3 is 14 amino acids. V lost 0 bases and J lost 8, with 12 bases in between. CDR1 and CDR2 (germline): LNHDA, SQIVND (reference sequence). The CDR3 loop reads CASSIEGGRGTQYF. The CDR3 DNA reads TGTGCCAGTAGTATAGAAGGTGGGCGCGGTACGCAGTATTTT.

The gene calls are TRBV7-2 and TRBJ2-7, with a tentative D call TRBD2 (6 bases). V lost 5 bases and J 2 bases, leaving 13 bases between the germline ends. The CDR3 contains 14 residues. Germline CDR1 reads SGHTA; CDR2 reads FQGNSA. As DNA, the CDR3 is TGTGCCAGCAGCACTAGCCGCACTACCTACGAGCAGTACTTC. Amino acids: CASSTSRTTYEQYF.

The CDR3 coding sequence is TGCGCCAGCAGCTTGGCAGGGATTGCTGGGGCCAACGTCCTGACTTTC. Protein sequence: CASSLAGIAGANVLTF. The V call is TRBV5-1, the J call TRBJ2-6; a possible D gene is TRBD1 (5 bases). Trimming removed 0 bases from V and 2 bases from J, with 9 bases in between. The germline V gene encodes CDR1 SGHRS and CDR2 YFSETQ. The CDR3 contains 16 residues.

The chain is built from TRBV14 and TRBJ1-2; D is undetermined. The CDR3 consists of 13 residues. V gave up 5 bases and J gave up 4 bases, with 11 bases separating them. CDR1 SGHDN and CDR2 FVKESK come from the germline V gene. CDR3 region: CASSERAGYGYTF. DNA of the CDR3: TGTGCCAGCAGCGAGAGGGCAGGCTATGGCTACACCTTC.

This clone was seen a single time. The rearrangement links TRBV29-1 to TRBJ1-1; tentatively, D is TRBD1 (5 bases). Per germline, CDR1 SQVTM and CDR2 ANQGSEA. V gave up 4 bases and J gave up 4 bases, with 13 bases separating them. The CDR3 totals 13 residues. The CDR3 bases are TGCAGCGTTGCGTCGGGGGGGTCCACTGAAGCTTTCTTT. Protein sequence: CSVASGGSTEAFF.